This T cell receptor beta chain was identified during a study of immune evolution from preneoplasia to lung adenocarcinoma. The protocol was immunoSEQ multiplex PCR, while the TCRdb copy is restricted to in-frame clones and leaves out a portion. This table holds roughly 1,500 clones, around 85% found once. Germline V lookup: CDR1 MNHNS, CDR2 SASEGT. This CDR3 is built from 15 residues. Trimming pared 1 base from V and 5 bases from J, leaving 14 bases between. Concerning this clone: Its target is not known.

Regarding the study as a whole: Clonality was highest in normal lung, lower in later-stage lesions apparently.

Patients had resection in Japan or China between about 2013 and 2017. The rearrangement uses TRBV6-1 and TRBJ1-2; D may be TRBD1 (6 bases). Sequencing was performed on FFPE atypical adenomatous hyperplasia tissue from the lung. The sample's subset: atypical adenomatous hyperplasia (AAH), lung preneoplasia. The sequence was obtained from a person aged 65-85 years with lung adenocarcinoma. The CDR3 loop reads CASSEVDRSVYGYTF. The CDR3 coding sequence is TGTGCCAGCAGTGAAGTAGACAGGTCCGTTTATGGCTACACCTTC.